This TCR beta chain emerged from a study of shared clonotypes between healthy human individuals. Clones were sequenced by immunoSEQ multiplex PCR, and TCRdb holds only the in-frame ones, with some missing. The sample yields over a million clones, approximately 98.5% seen once. The CDR3 is 14 amino acids. Trimming pared 7 bases from V and 2 bases from J, leaving 12 bases between. CDR1 SGHRS and CDR2 YFSETQ come from the germline V gene. This chain uses TRBV5-1 with TRBJ2-2, with D perhaps matching TRBD1 or TRBD2 (6 bases each). Sequenced: naive CD4+ T cells sorted from blood. The subset is: CD45RA+ positively selected. This clonotype originated in a man aged 30-40 years in good health. The CDR3 region is CASHEGGNTGELFF. CDR3 coding DNA: TGCGCCAGCCACGAGGGGGGAAACACCGGGGAGCTGTTTTTT.